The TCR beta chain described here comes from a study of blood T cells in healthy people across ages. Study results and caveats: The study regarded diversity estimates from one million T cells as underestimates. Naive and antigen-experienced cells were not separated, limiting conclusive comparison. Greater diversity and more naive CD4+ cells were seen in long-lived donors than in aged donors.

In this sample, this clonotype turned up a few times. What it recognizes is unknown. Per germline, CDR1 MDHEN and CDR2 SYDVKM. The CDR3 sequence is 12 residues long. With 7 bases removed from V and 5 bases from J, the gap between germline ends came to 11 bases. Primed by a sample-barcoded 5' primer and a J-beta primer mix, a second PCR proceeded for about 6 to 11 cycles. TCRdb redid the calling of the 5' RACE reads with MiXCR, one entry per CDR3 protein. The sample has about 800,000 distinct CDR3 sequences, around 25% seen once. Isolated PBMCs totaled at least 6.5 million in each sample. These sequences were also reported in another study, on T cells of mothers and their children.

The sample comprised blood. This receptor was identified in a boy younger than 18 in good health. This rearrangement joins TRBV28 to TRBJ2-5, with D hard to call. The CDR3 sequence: CASNKGYETQYF. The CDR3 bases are TGTGCCAGCAATAAAGGGTATGAGACCCAGTACTTC.